Listed below are T cell receptor beta chains from one sample, sequenced in a study of blood T cell repertoires in COVID-19. Generated by immunoSEQ multiplex PCR, the TCRdb table keeps only in-frame clones and is missing some. The table shows roughly 200,000 clones, with approximately 85% occurring only once. Sample: peripheral blood. These receptors originate from a man aged 60 to 69 with acute or convalescent COVID-19. The CDR3 runs from the conserved cysteine through the conserved F or W. A D gene is named only where the DNA matches it firmly. Clone sizes are given selectively: once, few, many, or a class where the clone is expanded.

TRBD2,.,TRBJ2-5,TRBV4-2,CASSQGGRFSGSEETQYF,TGTGCCAGCAGCCAAGGGGGTAGATTTAGCGGGAGCGAAGAGACCCAGTACTTC
TRBD1,once,TRBJ2-2,TRBV19,CASTSGQGVVGTGELFF,TGTGCCAGTACCTCAGGACAGGGGGTGGTAGGCACCGGGGAGCTGTTTTTT
.,.,TRBJ1-2,TRBV28,CASSLQGPYGYTF,TGTGCCAGCAGTTTACAGGGCCCCTATGGCTACACCTTC
TRBD1,.,TRBJ1-2,TRBV28,CASSLTGTGVVGYTF,TGTGCCAGCAGCCTCACTGGGACAGGGGTTGTGGGCTACACCTTC
TRBD2,.,TRBJ2-3,TRBV9,CASSVPSGSTDTQYF,TGTGCCAGCAGCGTTCCTAGCGGGAGCACAGATACGCAGTATTTT
.,.,TRBJ2-1,TRBV28,CASSLSRRPQYNEQFF,TGTGCCAGCAGTTTATCTCGGAGGCCGCAGTACAATGAGCAGTTCTTC
TRBD1,.,TRBJ2-7,TRBV14,CASSQEQGAYEQYF,TGTGCCAGCAGCCAAGAGCAGGGGGCTTACGAGCAGTACTTC
TRBD1,.,TRBJ1-1,TRBV3-1/TRBV3-2,CASSQAGTANTEAFF,TGTGCCAGCAGCCAAGCCGGGACAGCGAACACTGAAGCTTTCTTT
.,once,TRBJ1-5,TRBV2,CASRDTNQPQHF,TGTGCCAGCAGGGACACAAATCAGCCCCAGCATTTT
.,many,TRBJ2-1,TRBV19,CASSTGLSSYNEQFF,TGTGCCAGTAGCACGGGACTCAGCTCCTACAATGAGCAGTTCTTC
TRBD1,once,TRBJ1-2,TRBV14,CASSHNDRVGYGYTF,TGTGCCAGCAGCCACAACGACAGGGTTGGCTATGGCTACACCTTC
.,.,TRBJ2-6,TRBV6-1,CASSERQSSGANVLTF,TGTGCCAGCAGTGAAAGACAGTCCTCTGGGGCCAACGTCCTGACTTTC
TRBD2,.,TRBJ2-7,TRBV28,CASMTSREGRSEQYF,TGTGCCAGCATGACCTCGAGGGAGGGCCGAAGCGAGCAGTACTTC